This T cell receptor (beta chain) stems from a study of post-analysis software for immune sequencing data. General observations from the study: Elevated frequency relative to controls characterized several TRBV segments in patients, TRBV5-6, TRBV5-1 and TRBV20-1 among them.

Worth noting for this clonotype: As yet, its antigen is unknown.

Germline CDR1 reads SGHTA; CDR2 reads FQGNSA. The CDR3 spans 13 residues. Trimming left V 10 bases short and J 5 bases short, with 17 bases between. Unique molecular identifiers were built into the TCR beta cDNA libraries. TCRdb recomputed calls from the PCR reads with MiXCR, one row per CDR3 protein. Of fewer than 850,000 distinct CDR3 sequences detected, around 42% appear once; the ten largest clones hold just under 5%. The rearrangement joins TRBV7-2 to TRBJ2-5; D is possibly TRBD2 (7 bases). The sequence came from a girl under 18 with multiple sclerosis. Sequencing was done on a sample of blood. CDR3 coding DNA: TGTGCCATCGGAGGGGGGGCCGGGGAGACCCAGTACTTC. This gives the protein CAIGGGAGETQYF.